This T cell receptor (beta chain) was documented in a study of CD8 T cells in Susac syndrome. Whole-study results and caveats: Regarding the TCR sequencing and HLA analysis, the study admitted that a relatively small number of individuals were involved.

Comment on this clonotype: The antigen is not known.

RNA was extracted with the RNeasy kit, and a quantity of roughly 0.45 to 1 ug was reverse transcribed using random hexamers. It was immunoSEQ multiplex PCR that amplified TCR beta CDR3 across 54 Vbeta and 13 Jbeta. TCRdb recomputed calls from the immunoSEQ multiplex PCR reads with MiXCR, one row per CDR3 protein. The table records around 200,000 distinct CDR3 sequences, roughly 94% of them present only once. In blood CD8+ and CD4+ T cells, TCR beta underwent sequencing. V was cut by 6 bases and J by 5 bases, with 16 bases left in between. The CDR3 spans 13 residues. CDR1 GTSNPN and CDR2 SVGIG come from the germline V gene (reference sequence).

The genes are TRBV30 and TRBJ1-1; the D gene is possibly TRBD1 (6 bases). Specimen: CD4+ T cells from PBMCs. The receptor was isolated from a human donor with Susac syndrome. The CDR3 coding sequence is TGTGCCTGCCGAGGGGGAAGGGGAACTGAAGCTTTCTTT. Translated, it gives CACRGGRGTEAFF.